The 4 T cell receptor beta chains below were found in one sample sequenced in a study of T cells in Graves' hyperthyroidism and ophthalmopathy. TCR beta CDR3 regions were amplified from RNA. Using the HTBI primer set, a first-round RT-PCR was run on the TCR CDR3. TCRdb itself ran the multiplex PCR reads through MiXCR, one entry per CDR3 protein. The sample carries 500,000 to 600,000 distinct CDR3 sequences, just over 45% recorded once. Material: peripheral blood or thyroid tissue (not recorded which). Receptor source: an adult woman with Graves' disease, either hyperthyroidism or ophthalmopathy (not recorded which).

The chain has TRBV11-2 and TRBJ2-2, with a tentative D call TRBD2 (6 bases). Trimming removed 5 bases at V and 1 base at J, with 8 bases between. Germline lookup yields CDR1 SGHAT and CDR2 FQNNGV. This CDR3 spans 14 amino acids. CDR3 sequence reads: CASSRRGNTGELFF. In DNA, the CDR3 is TGTGCCAGCAGCAGGCGGGGGAACACCGGGGAGCTGTTTTTT.

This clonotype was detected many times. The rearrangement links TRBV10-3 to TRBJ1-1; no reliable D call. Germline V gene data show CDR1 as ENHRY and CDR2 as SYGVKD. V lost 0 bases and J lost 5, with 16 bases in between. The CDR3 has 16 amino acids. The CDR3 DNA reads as TGTGCCATCAGTGAGTCGCGGGTGTTGGGGAATACTGAAGCTTTCTTT. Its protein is CAISESRVLGNTEAFF.

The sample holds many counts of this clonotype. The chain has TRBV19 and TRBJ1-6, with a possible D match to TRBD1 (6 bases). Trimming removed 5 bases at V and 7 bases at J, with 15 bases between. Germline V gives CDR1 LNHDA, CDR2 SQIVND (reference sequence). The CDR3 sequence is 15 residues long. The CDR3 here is CASSPTGLWNSPLHF. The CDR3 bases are TGTGCCAGTAGTCCCACAGGGCTGTGGAATTCACCCCTCCACTTT.

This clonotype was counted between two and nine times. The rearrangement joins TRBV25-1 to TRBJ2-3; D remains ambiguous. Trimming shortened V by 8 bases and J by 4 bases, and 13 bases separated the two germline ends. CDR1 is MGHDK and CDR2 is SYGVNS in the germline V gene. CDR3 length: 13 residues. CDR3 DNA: TGTGCCAGCCCCCCCAGAGGACCAGATACGCAGTATTTT. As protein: CASPPRGPDTQYF.